These T cell receptor beta chains were read from a single sample in a study of OX40 agonist ivuxolimab in advanced cancers. TCRdb keeps only in-frame clones here, not all; method: immunoSEQ multiplex PCR. Counted here are tens of thousands of clones, 85% to 90% occurring once; the ten biggest clones make up about 2%. The sample here was CD4+ or CD8+ T cells sorted from blood, taken in a trial of the OX40 agonist ivuxolimab. The receptors were sampled from an adult with an advanced solid tumor such as melanoma, head and neck, liver or kidney cancer. The conserved cysteine and the conserved F or W are not part of the CDR3 here. Each record gives: V gene, CDR3 protein.

TRBV6-5	ASKGPMADTQY
TRBV30	AWSVSASGEQF
TRBV6-5	ASSLGGATNEKLF
TRBV9	ASSALNTGADGYT
TRBV2	AADRANNSPLH
TRBV11-2	ASSLSRQSAEKLF
TRBV7-9	ASSLGTANEKLF
TRBV6-5	ASRSGTVNTEAF
TRBV5-1	ASSVQGAYTEAF
TRBV27	ASSLSGTSRETQY
TRBV5-6	ASSLGSLVMPQH
TRBV9	ASSVVEGPNTQY
TRBV4-3	ASSRAVTSRNEKLF
TRBV10-3	AIRETSGNTIY
TRBV5-1	ASSPPSGGYNEQF
TRBV19	ASTDRGLTSTNEKLF
TRBV10-3	ASNRDRVLYGYT
TRBV9	ASSVQGRSGNTIY
TRBV27	ASSLLAGDDQPQH
TRBV19	ASTDRHYEQY
TRBV18	ASSPETGVNIQY
TRBV6-5	ASSDMTGDVKAF
TRBV7-9	ASSSGRGPRNEKLF
TRBV5-1	ASRIILAGGSTGELF
TRBV7-9	ASSLTSARGYEQY
TRBV30	AWSGFSPPVEAF
TRBV19	ASSSPGGATYEQY
TRBV6-1	ASSATGWQPQH
TRBV6-1	ASSEVPSLGQPQH